The 21 T cell receptor beta chains presented below share a single source sample, sequenced in a study of naive and memory T cell subsets. The library had UMIs added by 3' ligation of an oligonucleotide to TCR cDNA. Ligated cDNA underwent four rounds of PCR with nested alpha and beta constant region primers and SP2. TCRdb analysed the 5' RACE reads with MiXCR anew, one entry per CDR3 protein. The sample has about 59,000 distinct CDR3 sequences; more than 6.5% are singletons. The receptors originated from a female donor in good health.

The V and J genes are TRBV14 and TRBJ1-4; no firm D call. Germline CDR1 and CDR2: SGHDN and FVKESK. The CDR3 runs to 12 residues. The ends were cut back, 1 base at V and 8 bases at J, with 5 bases in the middle. In nucleotides, the CDR3 is TGTGCCAGCAGCCAAGCAAGGGAAAAACTGTTTTTT. Translation gives CASSQAREKLFF.

The rearrangement joins TRBV9 to TRBJ1-4; D gene ambiguous. CDR3 size: 15 residues. The ends were cut back, 3 bases at V and 0 bases at J, with 9 bases in the middle. Germline V CDR1 and CDR2: SGDLS, YYNGEE. This CDR3 is CASSERHATNEKLFF. In nucleotides, the CDR3 is TGTGCCAGCAGCGAGAGGCATGCAACTAATGAAAAACTGTTTTTT.

This clonotype was observed a few times. V is TRBV28 and J is TRBJ2-1; TRBD2 matches 10 bases. The CDR3 is made up of 17 amino acids. Germline loops: CDR1 MDHEN, CDR2 SYDVKM. V shed 4 bases, J shed 8 bases, and the junction held 14 bases outside the gene matches. The DNA of the CDR3 is TGTGCCAGCAGTTCGCTCGAACTGCTAGCGGGAGACGATGAGCAGTTCTTC. Translated: CASSSLELLAGDDEQFF.

In this sample, this clonotype turned up a few times. J is TRBJ2-3 and V is TRBV6-1; D not resolved. This CDR3 comprises 15 residues. Germline V gives CDR1 MNHNS, CDR2 SASEGT. V lost 5 bases and J lost 7, with 19 bases in between. DNA for the CDR3: TGTGCCAGCAGTATATTGGCTAGTGAAACCAATACGCAGTATTTT. This translates into CASSILASETNTQYF.

The rearrangement joins TRBV20-1 to TRBJ2-5; D ambiguous. Germline V lookup: CDR1 DFQATT, CDR2 SNEGSKA (reference sequence). Deletions cut 1 base from V and 1 base from J, with 10 bases between. This CDR3 is built from 14 residues. In nucleotides, the CDR3 is TGCAGTGCTAGAGCCTTACACATCCAAGAGACCCAGTACTTC. It codes for CSARALHIQETQYF.

This clonotype was seen ten or more times. The genes are TRBV3-1 and TRBJ1-1; 7 bases align to TRBD1. This CDR3 spans 16 amino acids. The germline gives CDR1 LGHDT, CDR2 YNNKEL (reference sequence). Trimming removed 3 bases from V and 3 bases from J; junction bases left unmatched: 10. CDR3 coding DNA: TGTGCCAGCAGCCAGGAGACAGGGATCTCGGACACTGAAGCTTTCTTT. Translation: CASSQETGISDTEAFF. The whole variable domain, filled in from reference TRBV3-1 and TRBJ1-1, reads DTAVSQTPKYLVTQMGNDKSIKCEQNLGHDTMYWYKQDSKKFLKIMFSYNNKELIINETVPNRFSPKSPDKAHLNLHINSLELGDSAVYFCASSQETGISDTEAFFGQGTRLTVV.

The CDR3 reads CASSAQASSTDTQYF. DNA for the CDR3: TGTGCCAGTAGTGCCCAGGCCTCAAGCACAGATACGCAGTATTTT. The chain carries TRBV19 and TRBJ2-3; D is uncertain. This CDR3 has 15 residues. Looked up from germline, CDR1 is LNHDA and CDR2 is SQIVND (reference sequence). Between the trimmed V and J ends, which lost 5 bases and 0 bases, there was a span of 12 bases. Complete variable domain (other parts from reference TRBV19 and TRBJ2-3): DGGITQSPKYLFRKEGQNVTLSCEQNLNHDAMYWYRQDPGQGLRLIYYSQIVNDFQKGDIAEGYSVSREKKESFPLTVTSAQKNPTAFYLCASSAQASSTDTQYFGPGTRLTVL.

Only a few counts were recorded for this clonotype. This chain joins TRBV12-3 or TRBV12-4 and TRBJ2-7, with no clear D. V was cut by 6 bases and J by 3 bases, with 15 bases left in between. CDR3 length: 14 amino acids. For the CDR3, the DNA is TGTGCCAGCAGCCCACCCTCCGGATTCTACGAGCAGTACTTC. Translated, it gives CASSPPSGFYEQYF.

In this sample, this clonotype turned up a few times. This chain uses TRBV29-1 with TRBJ1-3, with a possible D match to TRBD1 (6 bases). Germline CDR1 is SQVTM and CDR2 is ANQGSEA. The CDR3 runs to 14 residues. V gave up 4 bases and J gave up 3 bases, with 13 bases separating them. The CDR3 loop is CSVVLGASGNTIYF. In nucleotides, the CDR3 is TGCAGCGTTGTTCTGGGGGCGAGTGGAAACACCATATATTTT.

This clonotype was seen many times. CDR3 loop: CSARETGPRGYTF. In nucleotides, the CDR3 is TGCAGTGCTAGAGAAACAGGGCCACGCGGCTACACCTTC. V is TRBV20-1 and J is TRBJ1-2; D may be TRBD1 (6 bases). Germline CDR1 DFQATT, CDR2 SNEGSKA (reference sequence). This CDR3 spans 13 amino acids. V lost 0 bases and J lost 8, with 13 bases in between.

This clonotype was detected a few times. V gene TRBV6-1 combines with J gene TRBJ2-1; 10 nucleotides match TRBD2. Germline V gives CDR1 MNHNS, CDR2 SASEGT. Trimming removed 2 bases from V and 3 bases from J; junction bases left unmatched: 1. CDR3 length equals 15 residues. The CDR3 is CASSELAGDYNEQFF. In DNA form, the CDR3 reads TGTGCCAGCAGTGAACTAGCGGGAGACTACAATGAGCAGTTCTTC.

This clonotype came up many times. This chain uses TRBV7-2 with TRBJ2-7, with 9 bases aligning to TRBD1. The CDR3 covers 14 residues. Trimming took 4 bases from V and 5 from J; bases not matched to a gene: 6. The germline V gene has CDR1 SGHTA and CDR2 FQGNSA. The CDR3 DNA sequence: TGTGCCAGCAGCTCCGGGACAGGGATCCACGAGCAGTACTTC. Residues: CASSSGTGIHEQYF.

This clonotype showed up many times. This chain uses TRBV20-1 with TRBJ1-1; D not certain. Per the germline V gene, CDR1 is DFQATT and CDR2 is SNEGSKA (reference sequence). The CDR3 loop spans 13 amino acids. Trimming removed 6 bases at V and 1 base at J, with 12 bases between. In DNA form, the CDR3 reads TGCAGTGCCCCAGATCTCCCGAACACTGAAGCTTTCTTT. Translation: CSAPDLPNTEAFF.

This clonotype was recorded a few times. V is TRBV4-2 and J is TRBJ2-7; possible D gene TRBD2, 5 bases. From germline, CDR1 is LGHNA and CDR2 YNFKEQ. This CDR3 has 17 residues. V gave up 2 bases and J gave up 3 bases, with 20 bases separating them. The CDR3 DNA follows: TGTGCCAGCAGCCAATACCCGACCAAAACGGGAAACTACGAGCAGTACTTC. Residues: CASSQYPTKTGNYEQYF.

This chain uses TRBV7-9 with TRBJ1-1; D ambiguous. V was pared by 5 bases and J by 6 bases, with 7 bases between. CDR1 and CDR2 (germline): SEHNR, FQNEAQ (reference sequence). CDR3 length: 11 amino acids. The CDR3, as DNA: TGTGCCAGCAGCCCCCGTGCTGAAGCTTTCTTT. Residues: CASSPRAEAFF.

The chain is built from TRBV29-1 and TRBJ2-3; no firm D call. The CDR3 is 13 residues long. The germline V and J ends were trimmed by 7 bases and 3 bases, with 14 bases remaining between them. Germline V lookup: CDR1 SQVTM, CDR2 ANQGSEA. CDR3 residues: CSATLRPTDTQYF. The CDR3 DNA reads as TGCAGCGCCACACTAAGGCCTACAGATACGCAGTATTTT.

The V call is TRBV28, the J call TRBJ1-2; D unresolved. This CDR3 has 17 amino acids. Germline V lookup: CDR1 MDHEN, CDR2 SYDVKM. Trimming took off 6 bases at V and 2 bases at J, with 22 bases between the two ends. The CDR3 spells CASSPPPTEGLNYGYTF. The DNA of the CDR3 is TGTGCCAGCAGCCCCCCCCCAACTGAAGGGTTGAACTATGGCTACACCTTC.

This clonotype was observed many times. V is TRBV30 and J is TRBJ1-1; D gene uncertain. V lost 2 bases and J lost 1, with 8 bases in between. Germline V lookup: CDR1 GTSNPN, CDR2 SVGIG (reference sequence). This CDR3 contains 13 residues. The CDR3 region has the DNA TGTGCCTGGAGTCTTCAGGAGAACACTGAAGCTTTCTTT. It translates to CAWSLQENTEAFF. The full variable domain, its missing parts supplied by reference TRBV30 and TRBJ1-1, is SQTIHQWPATLVQPVGSPLSLECTVEGTSNPNLYWYRQAAGRGLQLLFYSVGIGQISSEVPQNLSASRPQDRQFILSSKKLLLSDSGFYLCAWSLQENTEAFFGQGTRLTVV.

Concerning this clonotype itself: A much bigger clone sits one base away, suggesting this may be a read error. The V and J genes are TRBV7-9 and TRBJ1-1, with 11 bases matching TRBD1. Germline-derived CDR1 and CDR2 are SEHNR and FQNEAQ (reference sequence). J was trimmed by 1 base and V by 3 bases; bases with no gene match: 1. The CDR3 has 15 residues. The CDR3 protein is CASSLGTGGNTEAFF. Here the CDR3 DNA reads TGTGCCAGCAGCTTGGGGACAGGGGGGAACACTGAAGCTTTCTTT.

The chain links TRBV28 to TRBJ2-5; D gene unclear. The CDR3 covers 13 residues. CDR1 is MDHEN, CDR2 SYDVKM, per germline. The ends were cut back, 3 bases at V and 7 bases at J, with 12 bases in the middle. The CDR3: CASSLSVPGTQYF. DNA of the CDR3: TGTGCCAGCAGTTTGTCCGTTCCTGGGACCCAGTACTTC.

As for this clonotype: It is likely a read error, because the conserved phenylalanine at the end of the CDR3 is missing. J is TRBJ1-4 and V is TRBV7-9, with TRBD1 matching over 10 bases. Germline V gene data show CDR1 as SEHNR and CDR2 as FQNEAQ (reference sequence). The CDR3 covers 16 residues. The J segment lost 0 bases and the V segment lost 4 bases, leaving 2 bases of the junction unmatched. In nucleotides, the CDR3 is TGTGCCAGCAGCTCGGGACAGGGGACAACTAATGAAAAACTGTTTATT. Protein: CASSSGQGTTNEKLFI.